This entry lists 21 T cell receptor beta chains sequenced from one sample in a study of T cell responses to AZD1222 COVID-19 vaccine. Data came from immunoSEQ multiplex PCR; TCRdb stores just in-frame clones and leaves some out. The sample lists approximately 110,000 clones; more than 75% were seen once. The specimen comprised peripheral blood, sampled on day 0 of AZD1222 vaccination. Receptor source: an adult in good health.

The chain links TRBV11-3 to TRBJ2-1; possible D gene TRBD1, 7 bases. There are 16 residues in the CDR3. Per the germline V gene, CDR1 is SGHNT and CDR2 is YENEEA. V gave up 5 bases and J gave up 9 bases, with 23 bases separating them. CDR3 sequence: CASSPRGVASLGEQFF. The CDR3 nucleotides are TGTGCCAGCAGCCCCAGGGGGGTAGCTTCCCTTGGTGAGCAGTTCTTC.

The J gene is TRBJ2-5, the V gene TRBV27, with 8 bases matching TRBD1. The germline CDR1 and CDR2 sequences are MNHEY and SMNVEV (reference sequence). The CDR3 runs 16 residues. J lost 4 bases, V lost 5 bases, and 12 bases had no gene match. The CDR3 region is CASSVTQGVPRETQYF. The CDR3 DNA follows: TGTGCCAGCAGTGTAACACAGGGGGTCCCCCGAGAGACCCAGTACTTC.

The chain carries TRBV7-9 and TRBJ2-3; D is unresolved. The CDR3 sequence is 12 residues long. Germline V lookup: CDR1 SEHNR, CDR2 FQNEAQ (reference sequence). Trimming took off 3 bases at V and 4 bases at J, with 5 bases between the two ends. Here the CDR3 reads CASSFLADTQYF. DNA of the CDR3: TGTGCCAGCAGCTTTTTGGCAGATACGCAGTATTTT.

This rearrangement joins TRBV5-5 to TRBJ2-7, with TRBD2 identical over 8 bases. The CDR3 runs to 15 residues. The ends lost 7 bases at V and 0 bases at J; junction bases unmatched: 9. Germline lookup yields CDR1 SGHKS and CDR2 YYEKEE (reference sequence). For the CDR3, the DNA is TGTGCCAGCCGAACCACTAGCGGAGGCTCCTACGAGCAGTACTTC. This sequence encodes CASRTTSGGSYEQYF.

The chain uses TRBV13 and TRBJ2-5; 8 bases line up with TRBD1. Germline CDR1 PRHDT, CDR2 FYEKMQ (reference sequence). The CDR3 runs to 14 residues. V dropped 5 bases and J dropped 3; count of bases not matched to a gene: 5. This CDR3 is CASSGDRLKETQYF. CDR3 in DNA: TGTGCCAGCAGCGGGGACAGGTTAAAAGAGACCCAGTACTTC.

The CDR3 DNA is TGTGCCAGCAGTTACAGTGGACAGGGGTCCGGAAACACCATATATTTT. Its protein is CASSYSGQGSGNTIYF. V gene TRBV6-5 combines with J gene TRBJ1-3, with 9 bases aligning to TRBD1. The V gene end was trimmed by 2 bases and the J gene end by 4 bases; junction bases not matched to a gene: 6. CDR1 MNHEY and CDR2 SVGAGI come from the germline V gene. The CDR3 spans 16 residues.

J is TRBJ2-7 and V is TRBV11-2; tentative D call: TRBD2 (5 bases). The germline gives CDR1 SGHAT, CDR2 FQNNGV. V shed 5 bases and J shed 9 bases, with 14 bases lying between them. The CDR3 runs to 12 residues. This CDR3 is CASSLVGEGQYF. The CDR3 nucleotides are TGTGCCAGCAGCCTAGTCGGTGAGGGGCAGTACTTC.

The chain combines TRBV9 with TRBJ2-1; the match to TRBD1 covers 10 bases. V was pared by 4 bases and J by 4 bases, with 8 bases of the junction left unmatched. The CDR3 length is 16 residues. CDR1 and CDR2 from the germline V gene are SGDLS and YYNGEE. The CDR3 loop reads CASSPLGTGVYNEQFF. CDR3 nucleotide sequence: TGTGCCAGCAGCCCCCTAGGGACAGGGGTTTACAATGAGCAGTTCTTC.

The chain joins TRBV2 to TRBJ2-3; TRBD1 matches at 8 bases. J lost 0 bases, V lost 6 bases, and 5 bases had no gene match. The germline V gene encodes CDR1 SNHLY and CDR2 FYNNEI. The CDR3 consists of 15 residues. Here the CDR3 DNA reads TGTGCCAGCAGGGGGACAGGCTGGAGCACAGATACGCAGTATTTT. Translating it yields CASRGTGWSTDTQYF.

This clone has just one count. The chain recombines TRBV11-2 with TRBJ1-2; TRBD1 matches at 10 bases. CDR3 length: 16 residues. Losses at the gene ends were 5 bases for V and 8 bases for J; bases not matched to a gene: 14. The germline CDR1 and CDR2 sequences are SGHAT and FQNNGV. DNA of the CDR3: TGTGCCAGCAGCCCTGGGGGGACAGGGGCGAATTCGGGCTACACCTTC. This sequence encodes CASSPGGTGANSGYTF.

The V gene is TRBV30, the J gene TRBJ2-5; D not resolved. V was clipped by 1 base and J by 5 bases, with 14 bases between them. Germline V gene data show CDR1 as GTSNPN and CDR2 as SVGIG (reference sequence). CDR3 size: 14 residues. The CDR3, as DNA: TGTGCCTGGAGTGCGGACGCCCAGAGGGAGACCCAGTACTTC. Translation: CAWSADAQRETQYF.

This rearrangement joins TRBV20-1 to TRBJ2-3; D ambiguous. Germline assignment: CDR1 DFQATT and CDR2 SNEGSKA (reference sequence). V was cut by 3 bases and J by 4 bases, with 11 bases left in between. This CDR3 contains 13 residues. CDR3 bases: TGCAGTGCTAGTCATCCCTCGGCAGATACGCAGTATTTT. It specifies CSASHPSADTQYF.

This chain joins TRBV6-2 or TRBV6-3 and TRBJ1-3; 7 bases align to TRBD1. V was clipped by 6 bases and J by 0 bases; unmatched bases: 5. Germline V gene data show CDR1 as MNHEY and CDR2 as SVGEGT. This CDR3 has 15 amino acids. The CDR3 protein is CASRPRDSSGNTIYF. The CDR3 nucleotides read TGTGCCAGCAGGCCTCGGGACAGCTCTGGAAACACCATATATTTT.

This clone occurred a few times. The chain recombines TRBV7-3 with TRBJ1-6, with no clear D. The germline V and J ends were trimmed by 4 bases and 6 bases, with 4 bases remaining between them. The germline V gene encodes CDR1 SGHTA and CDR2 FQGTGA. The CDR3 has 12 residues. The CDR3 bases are TGTGCCAGCAGCTACCCTAATTCACCCCTCCACTTT. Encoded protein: CASSYPNSPLHF.

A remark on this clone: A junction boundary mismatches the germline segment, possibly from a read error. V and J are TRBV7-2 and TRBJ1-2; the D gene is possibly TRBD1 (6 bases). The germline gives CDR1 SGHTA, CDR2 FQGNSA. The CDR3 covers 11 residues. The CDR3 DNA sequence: TGTGCCAGCAGATATTTGGGGGGGCTCGTCTTC. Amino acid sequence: CASRYLGGLVF.

CDR3 bases: TGTGCCAGCAGTGAAATCGGGACTAGCGGGAGGGCAAACGAGCAGTACTTC. Translation gives CASSEIGTSGRANEQYF. The chain has TRBV25-1 and TRBJ2-7, with 16 bases fitting TRBD2. The CDR3 spans 17 residues. Germline lookup yields CDR1 MGHDK and CDR2 SYGVNS. Unmatched junction bases numbered 6, after V lost 2 bases and J lost 5 bases.

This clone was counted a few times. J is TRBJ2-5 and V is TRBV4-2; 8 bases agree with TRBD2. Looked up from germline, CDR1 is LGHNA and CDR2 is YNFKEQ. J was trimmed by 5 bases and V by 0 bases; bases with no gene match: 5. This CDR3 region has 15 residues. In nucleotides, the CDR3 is TGTGCCAGCAGCCAAGATCCCAGCGGGAGTGAGACCCAGTACTTC. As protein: CASSQDPSGSETQYF.

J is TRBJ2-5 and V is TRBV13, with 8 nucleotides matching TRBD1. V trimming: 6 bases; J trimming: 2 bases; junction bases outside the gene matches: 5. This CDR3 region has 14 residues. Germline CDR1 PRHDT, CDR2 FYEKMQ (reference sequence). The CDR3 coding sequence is TGTGCCAGCAGTACCGGGACAGGACAAGAGACCCAGTACTTC. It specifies CASSTGTGQETQYF.

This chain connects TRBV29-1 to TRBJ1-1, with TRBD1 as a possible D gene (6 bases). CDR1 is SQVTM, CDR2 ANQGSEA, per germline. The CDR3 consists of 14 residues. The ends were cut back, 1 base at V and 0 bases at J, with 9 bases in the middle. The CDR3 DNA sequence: TGCAGCGTTGAAGGCGGACAGTTGAACACTGAAGCTTTCTTT. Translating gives CSVEGGQLNTEAFF.

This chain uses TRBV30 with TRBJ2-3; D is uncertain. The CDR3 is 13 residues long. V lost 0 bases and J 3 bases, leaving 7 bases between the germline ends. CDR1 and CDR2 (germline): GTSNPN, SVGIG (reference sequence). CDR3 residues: CAWSVQGTDTQYF. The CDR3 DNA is TGTGCCTGGAGTGTACAAGGGACAGATACGCAGTATTTT.

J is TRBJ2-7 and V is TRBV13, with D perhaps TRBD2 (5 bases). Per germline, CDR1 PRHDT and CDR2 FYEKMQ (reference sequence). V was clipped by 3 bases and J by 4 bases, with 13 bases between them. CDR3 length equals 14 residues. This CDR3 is CASSLGSAAYEQYF. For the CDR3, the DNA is TGTGCCAGCAGCTTGGGGAGCGCCGCTTACGAGCAGTACTTC.